This record concerns one TCR beta chain sequence. The data were taken from a study of CD8 T cells in Susac syndrome. Germline CDR1 is SGHAT and CDR2 is FQDESV (reference sequence). CDR3 length equals 20 residues. Trimming cost V 1 base and J 8 bases, with 30 bases left between them. With random hexamers, about 0.5 to 1 ug RNA was reverse transcribed. In TCRdb, the immunoSEQ multiplex PCR reads were re-called with MiXCR into one record per CDR3 protein. The sample includes about 400,000 distinct CDR3 sequences, roughly 85% seen only once; the top ten take under 0.15%. Material: CD8+ T cells from PBMCs. The chain couples TRBV11-1 to TRBJ2-1; D may be TRBD1 or TRBD2 (5 bases each). The TCR originated in a human donor with multiple sclerosis. The CDR3 DNA is TGTGCCAGCAGCTTAGTGAGTTCAGTTGGGGGAGCGAGCCGTTTGGATGAGCAGTTCTTC. This translates into CASSLVSSVGGASRLDEQFF.